These 18 T cell receptor beta chains came from one sample sequenced in a study of OX40 agonist ivuxolimab in advanced cancers. Assay: immunoSEQ multiplex PCR; the TCRdb copy retains only in-frame clones and omits some. The sample holds about 62,000 clones, approximately 82% seen once. The starting material was CD4+ or CD8+ T cells sorted from blood, obtained in a trial of the OX40 agonist ivuxolimab. These receptors all stem from an adult with an advanced solid tumor such as melanoma, head and neck, liver or kidney cancer.

The chain is built from TRBV18 and TRBJ1-1; D is undetermined. There are 14 residues in the CDR3. Germline V lookup: CDR1 KGHSH, CDR2 LQKENI. The V end was cut by 6 bases, the J end by 3 bases, with 14 bases between. The CDR3 bases are TGTGCCAGCTCTCCAACAGAGGCGGACACTGAAGCTTTCTTT. This codes for CASSPTEADTEAFF.

The V call is TRBV19, the J call TRBJ2-7; TRBD1 matches 9 bases. Germline loops: CDR1 LNHDA, CDR2 SQIVND (reference sequence). J gave up 5 bases and V 6 bases, and 14 bases lay outside the gene matches. The CDR3 contains 16 residues. CDR3 bases: TGTGCCAGTAGGCACCTGGGACAGGGAGGAGGTGACGAGCAGTACTTC. Its translation is CASRHLGQGGGDEQYF.

The rearrangement uses TRBV28 and TRBJ1-2; maybe TRBD1 (5 bases). Germline CDR1 is MDHEN and CDR2 is SYDVKM. The length of the CDR3 is 13 residues. Between the trimmed V and J ends, which lost 6 bases and 8 bases, there was a span of 16 bases. In nucleotides, the CDR3 is TGTGCCAGCAGGGGCCAAGGGACTCTCGGCTACACCTTC. Residues: CASRGQGTLGYTF.

The chain is built from TRBV6-4 and TRBJ1-3; D might be TRBD1 (5 bases). Germline V gives CDR1 MRHNA, CDR2 SNTAGT. The CDR3 covers 18 residues. V lost 4 bases and J lost 2, with 21 bases in between. CDR3 region: CASSVRQMASPPGNTIYF. In DNA form, the CDR3 reads TGTGCCAGCAGTGTCCGACAGATGGCCAGTCCTCCTGGAAACACCATATATTTT.

This clone was seen more than once but under ten times. V usage is TRBV2 and J usage is TRBJ1-2; the D is unclear. V was pared by 8 bases and J by 0 bases, with 7 bases between. The CDR3 has 12 residues. Germline CDR1 SNHLY, CDR2 FYNNEI. The CDR3 nucleotides read TGTGCCAGCGGGATTACTAACTATGGCTACACCTTC. This encodes CASGITNYGYTF.

The rearrangement joins TRBV7-9 to TRBJ1-1; the match to TRBD1 covers 7 bases. The germline V gene has CDR1 SEHNR and CDR2 FQNEAQ (reference sequence). The CDR3 covers 16 residues. The junction had 10 bases not matched to a gene; V was cut back by 4 bases and J by 2 bases. The DNA of the CDR3 is TGTGCCAGCAGCTCAGCCCCGGGACAGATAAACACTGAAGCTTTCTTT. Translated: CASSSAPGQINTEAFF.

V and J are TRBV2 and TRBJ2-5; D is unresolved. Trimming shortened V by 4 bases and J by 5 bases, and 17 bases separated the two germline ends. This CDR3 is 15 amino acids long. Germline V gene data show CDR1 as SNHLY and CDR2 as FYNNEI. CDR3 nucleotides: TGTGCCAGCAGTGCTTCGCATCCCCCTGTGGAGACCCAGTACTTC. It specifies CASSASHPPVETQYF.

This sequence joins TRBV5-1 and TRBJ1-2; D might be TRBD1 (6 bases). Germline V CDR1 and CDR2: SGHRS, YFSETQ. This CDR3 contains 15 residues. V lost 4 bases and J lost 4, with 17 bases in between. This CDR3 reads CASSRTAELPYGYTF. The CDR3 DNA reads TGCGCCAGCAGCCGGACAGCCGAGCTTCCCTATGGCTACACCTTC.

V is TRBV2 and J is TRBJ1-6; 9 bases are shared with TRBD1. The germline V gene has CDR1 SNHLY and CDR2 FYNNEI. Trimming at V came to 5 bases and at J to 10 bases, leaving 6 bases not matched to a gene. This CDR3 contains 14 residues. CDR3 coding DNA: TGTGCCAGCAGTTCAGACAGGGGGAACTCACCCCTCCACTTT. Encoded protein: CASSSDRGNSPLHF.

The chain combines TRBV4-1 with TRBJ2-3; D is unclear. Trimming removed 1 base from V and 6 bases from J, with 5 bases in between. The CDR3 runs 12 residues. The V gene's germline CDR1 is MGHRA and CDR2 YSYEKL. CDR3 sequence reads: CASSQVMDTQYF. The CDR3 region has the DNA TGCGCCAGCAGCCAAGTAATGGATACGCAGTATTTT.

The rearrangement uses TRBV5-5 and TRBJ1-4; D is undetermined. Trimming cost V 7 bases and J 8 bases, with 15 bases left between them. From germline, CDR1 is SGHKS and CDR2 YYEKEE (reference sequence). This CDR3 is built from 13 residues. CDR3 residues: CASCLYPLEKLFF. In DNA form, the CDR3 reads TGTGCCAGCTGCCTATACCCCCTGGAAAAACTGTTTTTT.

V gene TRBV7-2 combines with J gene TRBJ1-1; D gene unclear. Deletions cut 5 bases from V and 4 bases from J, with 11 bases between. The CDR3 has 13 residues. Germline loops: CDR1 SGHTA, CDR2 FQGNSA. The CDR3 DNA reads as TGTGCCAGCAGCCCCGCCTGGGGCACTGAAGCTTTCTTT. Its translation is CASSPAWGTEAFF.

A few counts support this clone. The V gene is TRBV5-4, the J gene TRBJ2-3, with TRBD2 identical over 9 bases. The ends lost 3 bases at V and 12 bases at J; junction bases unmatched: 5. This CDR3 has 12 residues. Germline V gene lookup returns CDR1 SGHNT and CDR2 YYREEE (reference sequence). The CDR3 loop reads CASSSPGLAQYF. The CDR3 DNA reads TGTGCCAGCAGCTCACCGGGACTAGCCCAGTATTTT. The variable domain in full, with the rest retrieved from reference TRBV5-4 and TRBJ2-3, is ETGVTQSPTHLIKTRGQQVTLRCSSQSGHNTVSWYQQALGQGPQFIFQYYREEENGRGNFPPRFSGLQFPNYSSELNVNALELDDSALYLCASSSPGLAQYFGPGTRLTVL.

V usage is TRBV28 and J usage is TRBJ2-5, with TRBD1 matching 8 bases. V lost 5 bases and J lost 0; bases outside the gene matches: 2. The CDR3 sequence is 14 residues long. Germline lookup yields CDR1 MDHEN and CDR2 SYDVKM. The CDR3 is CASSRQGYQETQYF. In nucleotides, the CDR3 is TGTGCCAGCAGTAGACAGGGGTACCAAGAGACCCAGTACTTC.

The V call is TRBV19, the J call TRBJ2-3; TRBD2 might be the D (5 bases). Trimming shortened V by 1 base and J by 6 bases, and 8 bases separated the two germline ends. The CDR3 is 13 amino acids. Germline values: CDR1 LNHDA, CDR2 SQIVND (reference sequence). The CDR3 DNA sequence: TGTGCCAGTAGTATAGGGAGGCCGGATACGCAGTATTTT. Encoded protein: CASSIGRPDTQYF.

The chain combines TRBV15 with TRBJ2-1; no definite D call. The V gene lost 0 bases and the J gene lost 7 bases, with 4 bases spanning the gap. The CDR3 consists of 12 residues. Germline CDR1 LNHNV, CDR2 YYDKDF (reference sequence). The CDR3 sequence: CATSRDRNEQFF. The CDR3 DNA reads TGTGCCACCAGCAGAGATAGAAATGAGCAGTTCTTC.

As concerns this clone: The sample carries other DNA sequences with the same CDR3. J is TRBJ1-1 and V is TRBV5-1; D gene uncertain. V was trimmed by 1 base and J by 0 bases, leaving 4 bases between them. This CDR3 is 13 amino acids long. Germline V gene sequence: CDR1 SGHRS, CDR2 YFSETQ. The chain's CDR3 is CASSLNMNTEAFF. CDR3 coding DNA: TGCGCCAGCAGCTTGAACATGAACACTGAAGCTTTCTTT.

The chain uses TRBV7-2 and TRBJ2-7; tentatively, D is TRBD2 (6 bases). Deletions cut 5 bases from V and 3 bases from J, with 17 bases between. CDR1 and CDR2 from the germline V gene are SGHTA and FQGNSA. The CDR3 has 15 amino acids. In nucleotides, the CDR3 is TGTGCCAGCAGCACCCTAGCGTCCCCTGACTACGAGCAGTACTTC. This sequence encodes CASSTLASPDYEQYF. The full variable domain, completed using reference TRBV7-2 and TRBJ2-7, is GAGVSQSPSNKVTEKGKDVELRCDPISGHTALYWYRQSLGQGLEFLIYFQGNSAPDKSGLPSDRFSAERTGGSVSTLTIQRTQQEDSAVYLCASSTLASPDYEQYFGPGTRLTVT.